This T cell receptor (beta chain) stems from a study of cytomegalovirus exposure and HLA in healthy donors. Turning to the study itself: Earlier, some 170 million T cells were analyzed, and 95 million to 140 million unique TCR beta sequences were found among them.

Germline lookup yields CDR1 MNHEY and CDR2 SMNVEV (reference sequence). The V gene end was trimmed by 6 bases and the J gene end by 4 bases; junction bases not matched to a gene: 6. The CDR3 length is 15 residues. Both 60 Vbeta primers and 13 Jbeta primers went into the PCR. Libraries were prepared by immunoSEQ multiplex PCR; TCRdb keeps only in-frame clonotypes and omits some of them. This sample yields about 160,000 clones, of which about four fifths are seen a single time; 4% to 5.5% belongs to the top ten. Source material: PBMCs. The TCR was taken from a young man in good health and CMV-seronegative. This chain connects TRBV27 to TRBJ2-1; 10 bases are shared with TRBD1. This chain's CDR3 is CASRFGTGAYNEQFF. The CDR3 coding sequence is TGTGCCAGCAGGTTCGGGACAGGGGCTTACAATGAGCAGTTCTTC.